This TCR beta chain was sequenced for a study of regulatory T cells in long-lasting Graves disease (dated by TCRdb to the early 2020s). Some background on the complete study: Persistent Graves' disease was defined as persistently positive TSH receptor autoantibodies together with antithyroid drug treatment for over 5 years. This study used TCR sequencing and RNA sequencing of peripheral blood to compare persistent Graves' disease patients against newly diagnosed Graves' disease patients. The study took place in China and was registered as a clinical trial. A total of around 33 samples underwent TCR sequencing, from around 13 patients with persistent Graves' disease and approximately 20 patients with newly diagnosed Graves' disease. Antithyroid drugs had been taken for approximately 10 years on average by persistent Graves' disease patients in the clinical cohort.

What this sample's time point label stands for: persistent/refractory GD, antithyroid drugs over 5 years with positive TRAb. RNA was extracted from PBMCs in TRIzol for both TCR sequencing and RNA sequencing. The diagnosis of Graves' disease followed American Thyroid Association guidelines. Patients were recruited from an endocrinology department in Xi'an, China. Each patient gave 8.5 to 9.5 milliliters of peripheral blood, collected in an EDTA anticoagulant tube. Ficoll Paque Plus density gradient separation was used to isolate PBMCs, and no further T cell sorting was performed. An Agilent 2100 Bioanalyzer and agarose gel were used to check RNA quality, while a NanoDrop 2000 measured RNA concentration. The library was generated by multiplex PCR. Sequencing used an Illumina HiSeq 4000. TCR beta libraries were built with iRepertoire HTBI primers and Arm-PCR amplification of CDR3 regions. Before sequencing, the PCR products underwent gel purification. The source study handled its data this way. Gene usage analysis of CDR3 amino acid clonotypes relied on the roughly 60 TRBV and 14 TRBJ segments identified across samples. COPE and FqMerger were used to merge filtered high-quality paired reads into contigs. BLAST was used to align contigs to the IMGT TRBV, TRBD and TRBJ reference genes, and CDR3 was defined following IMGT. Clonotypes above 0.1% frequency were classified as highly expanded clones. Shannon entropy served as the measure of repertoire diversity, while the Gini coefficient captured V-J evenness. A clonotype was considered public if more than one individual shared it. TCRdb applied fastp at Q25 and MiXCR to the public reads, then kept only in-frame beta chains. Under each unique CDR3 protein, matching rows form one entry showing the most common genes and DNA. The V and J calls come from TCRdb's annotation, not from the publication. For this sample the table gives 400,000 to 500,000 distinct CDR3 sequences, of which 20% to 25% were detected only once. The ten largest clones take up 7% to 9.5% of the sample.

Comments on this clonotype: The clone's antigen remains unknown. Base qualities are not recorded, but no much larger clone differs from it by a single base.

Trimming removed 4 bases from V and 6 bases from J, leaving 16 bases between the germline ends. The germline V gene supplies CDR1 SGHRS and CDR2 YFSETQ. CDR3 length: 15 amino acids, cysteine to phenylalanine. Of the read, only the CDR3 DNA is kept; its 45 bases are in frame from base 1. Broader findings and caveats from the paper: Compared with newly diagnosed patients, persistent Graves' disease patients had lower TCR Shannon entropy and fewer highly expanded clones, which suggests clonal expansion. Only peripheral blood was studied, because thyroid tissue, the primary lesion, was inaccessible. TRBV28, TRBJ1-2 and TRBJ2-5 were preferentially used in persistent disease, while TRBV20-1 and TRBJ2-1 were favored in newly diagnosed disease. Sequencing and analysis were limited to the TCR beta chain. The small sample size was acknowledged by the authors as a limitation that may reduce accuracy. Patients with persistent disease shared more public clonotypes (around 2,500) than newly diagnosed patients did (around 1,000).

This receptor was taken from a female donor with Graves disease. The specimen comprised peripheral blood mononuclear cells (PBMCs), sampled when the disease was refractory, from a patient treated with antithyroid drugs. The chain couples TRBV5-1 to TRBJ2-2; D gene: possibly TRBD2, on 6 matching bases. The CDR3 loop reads CASSETGVGAGELFF. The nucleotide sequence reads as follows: TGCGCCAGCAGCGAGACGGGAGTAGGGGCCGGGGAGCTGTTTTTT. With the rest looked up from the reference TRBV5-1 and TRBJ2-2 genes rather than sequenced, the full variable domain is KAGVTQTPRYLIKTRGQQVTLSCSPISGHRSVSWYQQTPGQGLQFLFEYFSETQRNKGNFPGRFSGRQFSNSRSEMNVSTLELGDSALYLCASSETGVGAGELFFGEGSRLTVL.